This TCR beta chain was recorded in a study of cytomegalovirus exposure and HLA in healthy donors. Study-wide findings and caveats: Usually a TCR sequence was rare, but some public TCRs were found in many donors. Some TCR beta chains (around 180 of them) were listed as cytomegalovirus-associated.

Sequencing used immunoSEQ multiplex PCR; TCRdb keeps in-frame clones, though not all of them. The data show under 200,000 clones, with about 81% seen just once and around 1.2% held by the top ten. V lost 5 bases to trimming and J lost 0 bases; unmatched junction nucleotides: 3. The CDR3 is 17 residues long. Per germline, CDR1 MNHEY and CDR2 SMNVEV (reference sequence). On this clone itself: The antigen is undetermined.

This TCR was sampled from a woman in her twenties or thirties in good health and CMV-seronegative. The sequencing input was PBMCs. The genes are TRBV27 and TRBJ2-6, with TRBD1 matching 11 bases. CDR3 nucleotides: TGTGCCAGCAGTGCCGGGACAGGGGGCTCTGGGGCCAACGTCCTGACTTTC. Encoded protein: CASSAGTGGSGANVLTF.